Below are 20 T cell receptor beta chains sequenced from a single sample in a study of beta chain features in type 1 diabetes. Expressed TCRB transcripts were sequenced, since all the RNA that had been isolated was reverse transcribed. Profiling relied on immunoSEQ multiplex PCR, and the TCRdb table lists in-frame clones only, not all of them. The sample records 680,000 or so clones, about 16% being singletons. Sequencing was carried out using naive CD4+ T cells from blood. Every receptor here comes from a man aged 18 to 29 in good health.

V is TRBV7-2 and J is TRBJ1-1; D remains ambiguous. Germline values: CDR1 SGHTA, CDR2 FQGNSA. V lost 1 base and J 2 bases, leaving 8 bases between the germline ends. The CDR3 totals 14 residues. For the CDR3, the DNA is TGTGCCAGCAGCTTAGGTATTCATAACACTGAAGCTTTCTTT. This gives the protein CASSLGIHNTEAFF. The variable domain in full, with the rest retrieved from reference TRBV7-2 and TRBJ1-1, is GAGVSQSPSNKVTEKGKDVELRCDPISGHTALYWYRQSLGQGLEFLIYFQGNSAPDKSGLPSDRFSAERTGGSVSTLTIQRTQQEDSAVYLCASSLGIHNTEAFFGQGTRLTVV.

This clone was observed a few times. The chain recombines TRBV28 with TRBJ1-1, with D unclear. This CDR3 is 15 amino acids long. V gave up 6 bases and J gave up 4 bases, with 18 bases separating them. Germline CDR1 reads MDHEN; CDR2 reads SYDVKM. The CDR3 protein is CASSSPAGSRTEAFF. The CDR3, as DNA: TGTGCCAGCAGCTCCCCAGCGGGCTCTCGCACTGAAGCTTTCTTT. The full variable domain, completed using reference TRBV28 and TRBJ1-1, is DVKVTQSSRYLVKRTGEKVFLECVQDMDHENMFWYRQDPGLGLRLIYFSYDVKMKEKGDIPEGYSVSREKKERFSLILESASTNQTSMYLCASSSPAGSRTEAFFGQGTRLTVV.

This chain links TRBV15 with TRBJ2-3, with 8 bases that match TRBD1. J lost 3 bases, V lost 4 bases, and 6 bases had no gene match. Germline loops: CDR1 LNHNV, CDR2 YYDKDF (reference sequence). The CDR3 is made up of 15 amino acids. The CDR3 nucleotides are TGTGCCACCAGCAAAGGACAGGGTAGTACAGATACGCAGTATTTT. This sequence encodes CATSKGQGSTDTQYF.

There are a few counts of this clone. CDR3 DNA sequence: TGTGCCATCAGTGTGGGACGGTTGTACAATGAGCAGTTCTTC. Translated: CAISVGRLYNEQFF. The chain links TRBV10-3 to TRBJ2-1; perhaps D is TRBD1 or TRBD2 (5 bases each). The CDR3 has 14 amino acids. The germline gives CDR1 ENHRY, CDR2 SYGVKD. V was pared by 4 bases and J by 4 bases, with 11 bases between.

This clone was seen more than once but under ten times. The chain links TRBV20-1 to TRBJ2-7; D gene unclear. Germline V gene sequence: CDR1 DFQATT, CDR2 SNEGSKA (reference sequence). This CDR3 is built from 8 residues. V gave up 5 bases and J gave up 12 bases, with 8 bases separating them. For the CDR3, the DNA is TGCAGTGCTGACCCGACGTACTTC. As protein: CSADPTYF.

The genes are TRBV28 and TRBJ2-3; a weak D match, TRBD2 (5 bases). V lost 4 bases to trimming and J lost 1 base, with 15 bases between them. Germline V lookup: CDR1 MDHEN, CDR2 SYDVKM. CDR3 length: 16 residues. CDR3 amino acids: CASSSLRGLRTDTQYF. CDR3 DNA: TGTGCCAGCAGTTCCCTGAGAGGACTCCGCACAGATACGCAGTATTTT. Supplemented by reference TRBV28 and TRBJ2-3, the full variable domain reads DVKVTQSSRYLVKRTGEKVFLECVQDMDHENMFWYRQDPGLGLRLIYFSYDVKMKEKGDIPEGYSVSREKKERFSLILESASTNQTSMYLCASSSLRGLRTDTQYFGPGTRLTVL.

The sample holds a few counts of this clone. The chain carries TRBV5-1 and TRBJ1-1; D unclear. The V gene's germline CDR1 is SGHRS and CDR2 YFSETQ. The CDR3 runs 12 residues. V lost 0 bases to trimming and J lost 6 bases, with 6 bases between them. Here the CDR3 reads CASSLGSAEAFF. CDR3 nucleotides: TGCGCCAGCAGCTTGGGGTCAGCTGAAGCTTTCTTT.

In nucleotides, the CDR3 is TGTGCCATCAGTGAATACGGGACAGCACAAGAGACCCAGTACTTC. The encoded protein is CAISEYGTAQETQYF. The chain has TRBV10-3 and TRBJ2-5; 7 bases map to TRBD1. Germline trimming cut 3 bases from V and 2 bases from J; bases unmatched to any gene: 6. The germline V gene has CDR1 ENHRY and CDR2 SYGVKD. The CDR3 is made up of 15 amino acids.

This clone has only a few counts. The CDR3, as DNA: TGTGCCAGCTTCTCCCCGGGGGATACTGAAGCTTTCTTT. Its translation: CASFSPGDTEAFF. The rearrangement joins TRBV25-1 to TRBJ1-1; weak D call: TRBD1 (5 bases). Germline assignment: CDR1 MGHDK and CDR2 SYGVNS. The CDR3 spans 13 residues. The ends were cut back, 8 bases at V and 5 bases at J, with 15 bases in the middle.

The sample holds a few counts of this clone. CDR3 in amino acids: CASSLWRETQYF. In DNA form, the CDR3 reads TGTGCCAGCAGCTTATGGCGCGAGACCCAGTACTTC. This chain joins TRBV7-6 and TRBJ2-5; D gene uncertain. The CDR3 runs to 12 residues. CDR1 SGHVS and CDR2 FNYEAQ come from the germline V gene. Trimming took 2 bases from V and 5 from J, leaving 6 bases between them.

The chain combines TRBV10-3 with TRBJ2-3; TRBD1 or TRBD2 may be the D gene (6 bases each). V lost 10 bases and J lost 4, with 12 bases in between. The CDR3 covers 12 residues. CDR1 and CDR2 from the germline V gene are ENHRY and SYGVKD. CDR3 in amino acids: CATAGGSDTQYF. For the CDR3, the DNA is TGTGCCACCGCCGGGGGCTCAGATACGCAGTATTTT.

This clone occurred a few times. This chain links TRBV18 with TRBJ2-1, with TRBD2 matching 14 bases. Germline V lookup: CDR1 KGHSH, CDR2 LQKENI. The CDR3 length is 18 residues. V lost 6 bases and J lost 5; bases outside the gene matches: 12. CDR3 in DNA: TGTGCCAGCTCGCCCGAGGGACTAGCGGGAGTTCCCAACAATGAGCAGTTCTTC. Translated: CASSPEGLAGVPNNEQFF.

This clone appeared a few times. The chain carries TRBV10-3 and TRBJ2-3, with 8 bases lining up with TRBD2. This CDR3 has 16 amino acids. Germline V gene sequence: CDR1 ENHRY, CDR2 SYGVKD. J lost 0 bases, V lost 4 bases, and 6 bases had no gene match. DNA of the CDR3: TGTGCCATCAGTGGCGGGAGGACCTCTAGCACAGATACGCAGTATTTT. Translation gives CAISGGRTSSTDTQYF.

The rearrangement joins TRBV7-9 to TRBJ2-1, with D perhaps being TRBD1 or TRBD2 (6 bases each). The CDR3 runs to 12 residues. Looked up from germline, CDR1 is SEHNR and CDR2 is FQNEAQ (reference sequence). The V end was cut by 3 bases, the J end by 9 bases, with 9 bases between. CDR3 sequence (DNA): TGTGCCAGCAGCTTTGGAGGGGGTGAGCAGTTCTTC. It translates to CASSFGGGEQFF.

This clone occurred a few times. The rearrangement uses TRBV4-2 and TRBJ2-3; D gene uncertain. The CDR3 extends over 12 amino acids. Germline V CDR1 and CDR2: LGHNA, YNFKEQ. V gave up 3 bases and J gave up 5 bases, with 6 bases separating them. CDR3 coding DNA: TGTGCCAGCAGCCAGACAAGAGATACGCAGTATTTT. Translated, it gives CASSQTRDTQYF.

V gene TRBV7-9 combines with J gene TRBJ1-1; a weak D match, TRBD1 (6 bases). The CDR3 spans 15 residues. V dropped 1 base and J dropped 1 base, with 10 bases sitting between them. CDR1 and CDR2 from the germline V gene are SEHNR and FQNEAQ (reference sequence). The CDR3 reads CASSLGPGENTEAFF. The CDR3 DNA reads TGTGCCAGCAGCTTAGGGCCAGGGGAGAACACTGAAGCTTTCTTT.

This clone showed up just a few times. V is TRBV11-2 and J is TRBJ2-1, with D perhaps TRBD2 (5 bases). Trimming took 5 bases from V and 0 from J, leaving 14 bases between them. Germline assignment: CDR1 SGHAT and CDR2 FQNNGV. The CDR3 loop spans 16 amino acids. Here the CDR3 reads CASSPLRAVSYNEQFF. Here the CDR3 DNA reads TGTGCCAGCAGCCCCCTCAGAGCGGTCTCCTACAATGAGCAGTTCTTC. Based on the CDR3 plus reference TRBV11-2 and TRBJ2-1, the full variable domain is EAGVAQSPRYKIIEKRQSVAFWCNPISGHATLYWYQQILGQGPKLLIQFQNNGVVDDSQLPKDRFSAERLKGVDSTLKIQPAKLEDSAVYLCASSPLRAVSYNEQFFGPGTRLTVL.

CDR3 region: CAINPARQDYGYTF. The CDR3 DNA reads TGTGCCATCAATCCGGCAAGACAGGACTATGGCTACACCTTC. V and J are TRBV28 and TRBJ1-2; tentatively, D is TRBD1 (6 bases). The V gene lost 10 bases and the J gene lost 3 bases, with 18 bases spanning the gap. There are 14 residues in the CDR3. Germline CDR1 MDHEN, CDR2 SYDVKM.

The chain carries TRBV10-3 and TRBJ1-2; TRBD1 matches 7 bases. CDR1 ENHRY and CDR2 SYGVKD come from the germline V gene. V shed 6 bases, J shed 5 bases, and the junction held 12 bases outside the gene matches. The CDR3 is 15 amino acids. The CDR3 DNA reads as TGTGCCATCAGCCTCAGGACAGGAGACGGGTATGGCTACACCTTC. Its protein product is CAISLRTGDGYGYTF.

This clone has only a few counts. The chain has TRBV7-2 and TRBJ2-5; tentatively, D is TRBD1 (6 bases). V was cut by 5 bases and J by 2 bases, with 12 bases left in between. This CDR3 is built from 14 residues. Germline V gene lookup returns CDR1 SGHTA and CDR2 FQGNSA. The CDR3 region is CASSPGTIQETQYF. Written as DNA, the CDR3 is TGTGCCAGCAGCCCCGGGACAATACAAGAGACCCAGTACTTC. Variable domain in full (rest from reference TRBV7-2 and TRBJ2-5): GAGVSQSPSNKVTEKGKDVELRCDPISGHTALYWYRQSLGQGLEFLIYFQGNSAPDKSGLPSDRFSAERTGGSVSTLTIQRTQQEDSAVYLCASSPGTIQETQYFGPGTRLLVL.